These T cell receptor beta chains were read from a single sample in a study of T cells in Graves' hyperthyroidism and ophthalmopathy. Via MiXCR, TCRdb re-called the multiplex PCR reads, giving one row per CDR3 protein. Of some 620,000 distinct CDR3 sequences in the sample, under 20% were seen once. The sample comprised blood. These receptors came from a woman in her twenties or thirties with Graves' hyperthyroidism. Each CDR3 is given with its conserved first and last residue. The D gene is left open where the match is weak. The size field is filled for only some rows; it gives once, few, many or a size class.

size | D | J | V | CDR3 | DNA
many | NA | TRBJ2-1 | TRBV20-1 | CSARWGAAVNEQFF | TGCAGTGCTAGGTGGGGAGCGGCTGTCAATGAGCAGTTCTTC
many | TRBD2 | TRBJ2-3 | TRBV6-4 | CASSELAGQADTQYF | TGTGCCAGCAGTGAATTAGCGGGACAAGCAGATACGCAGTATTTT
many | NA | TRBJ2-1 | TRBV11-2 | CASSLVAGLRNEQFF | TGTGCCAGCAGCTTAGTTGCGGGGTTGAGGAATGAGCAGTTCTTC
many | NA | TRBJ2-5 | TRBV20-1 | CSARRGMQTQYF | TGCAGTGCTAGACGGGGGATGCAGACCCAGTACTTC
many | NA | TRBJ1-5 | TRBV7-8 | CASSLKLLDSMGQPQHF | TGTGCCAGCAGCTTAAAACTCCTGGACAGTATGGGACAGCCCCAGCATTTT
few | NA | TRBJ2-7 | TRBV9 | CASSVGQAELEQYF | TGTGCCAGCAGCGTAGGACAGGCTGAGCTCGAGCAGTACTTC
many | TRBD2 | TRBJ2-7 | TRBV6-5 | CASRITSGTTYEQYF | TGTGCCAGCAGAATCACTAGCGGGACAACCTACGAGCAGTACTTC
few | TRBD1 | TRBJ2-2 | TRBV29-1 | CSGGTGTETGELFF | TGCAGCGGAGGGACCGGGACAGAAACCGGGGAGCTGTTTTTT
many | TRBD1 | TRBJ2-7 | TRBV2 | CASRETGGSYEQYF | TGTGCCAGCAGGGAGACAGGGGGGTCCTACGAGCAGTACTTC
many | NA | TRBJ1-2 | TRBV28 | CASSPPGVNRGYTF | TGTGCCAGCAGTCCCCCCGGAGTAAATCGTGGCTACACCTTC
many | TRBD2 | TRBJ2-5 | TRBV20-1 | CSARGGAGTVLETQYF | TGCAGTGCTAGAGGCGGAGCGGGGACGGTTCTAGAGACCCAGTACTTC
few | TRBD2 | TRBJ2-1 | TRBV9 | CASSVGLAATDEQFF | TGTGCCAGCAGCGTAGGACTAGCGGCGACCGATGAGCAGTTCTTC
many | NA | TRBJ1-5 | TRBV11-1 | CASSLEEGQPQHF | TGTGCCAGCAGCTTAGAGGAGGGACAGCCCCAGCATTTT
many | TRBD1 | TRBJ2-2 | TRBV12-3/TRBV12-4 | CASDRDRGTGELFF | TGTGCCAGCGACCGGGACAGGGGGACCGGGGAGCTGTTTTTT
many | TRBD1 | TRBJ1-5 | TRBV20-1 | CSASDDRGRNQPQHF | TGCAGTGCTTCTGATGACAGGGGTCGCAATCAGCCCCAGCATTTT
few | TRBD2 | TRBJ2-7 | TRBV13 | CASSSQGLAGGYEQYF | TGTGCCAGCAGCTCCCAGGGACTAGCGGGAGGGTACGAGCAGTACTTC
NA | TRBD1 | TRBJ2-7 | TRBV20-1 | CSAKTGTGFYAEQYF | TGCAGTGCTAAAACCGGGACAGGGTTTTACGCCGAGCAGTACTTC
many | NA | TRBJ2-1 | TRBV11-2 | CASSLEPGLYNEQFF | TGTGCCAGCAGCTTAGAACCCGGGCTATACAATGAGCAGTTCTTC
many | TRBD2 | TRBJ2-1 | TRBV29-1 | CSVGGLDYNEQFF | TGCAGCGTTGGGGGACTAGATTACAATGAGCAGTTCTTC
many | NA | TRBJ2-5 | TRBV29-1 | CSVQPQETQYF | TGCAGCGTACAGCCGCAAGAGACCCAGTACTTC
NA | NA | TRBJ1-5 | TRBV9 | CASSVEGEPQPQHF | TGTGCCAGCAGCGTAGAGGGTGAGCCTCAGCCCCAGCATTTT
many | NA | TRBJ2-7 | TRBV20-1 | CSAADDGPDEQYF | TGCAGTGCTGCGGACGACGGACCCGACGAGCAGTACTTC
NA | NA | TRBJ2-1 | TRBV2 | CASSGVSGSYNEQFF | TGTGCCAGCAGTGGAGTAAGCGGCTCCTACAATGAGCAGTTCTTC
many | TRBD2 | TRBJ2-1 | TRBV20-1 | CSAPTSGRAGAYNEQFF | TGCAGTGCTCCGACTAGCGGGAGGGCCGGCGCCTACAATGAGCAGTTCTTC
many | TRBD1 | TRBJ2-7 | TRBV30 | CAWSSGTDESYEQYF | TGTGCCTGGAGTTCCGGGACAGACGAATCCTACGAGCAGTACTTC
NA | NA | TRBJ2-3 | TRBV19 | CASSNWPGPSDTQYF | TGTGCCAGTAGTAACTGGCCAGGACCGTCAGATACGCAGTATTTT
many | NA | TRBJ1-2 | TRBV6-1 | CASSERRDGYTF | TGTGCCAGCAGTGAACGGAGGGATGGCTACACCTTC
NA | TRBD2 | TRBJ2-1 | TRBV2 | CASSSTSGRGFF | TGTGCCAGCAGTTCGACTAGCGGGAGGGGGTTCTTC
NA | NA | TRBJ1-3 | TRBV3-1 | CASSSRGGHGNTIYF | TGTGCCAGCAGCTCCAGAGGGGGGCATGGAAACACCATATATTTT
few | TRBD2 | TRBJ2-7 | TRBV3-1 | CASSPGLAGGSSEQYF | TGTGCCAGCAGCCCGGGACTAGCGGGAGGGAGCAGCGAGCAGTACTTC
NA | NA | TRBJ1-6 | TRBV6-1 | CASHDPRNSPLHF | TGTGCCAGCCATGACCCGAGGAATTCACCCCTCCACTTT
NA | TRBD2 | TRBJ2-1 | TRBV19 | CASSIRFWSGSISYNEQFF | TGTGCCAGTAGTATTAGGTTTTGGAGCGGGAGTATTTCCTACAATGAGCAGTTCTTC
many | TRBD2 | TRBJ2-1 | TRBV12-5 | CASGLVLGGTSGDNEQFF | TGTGCTAGTGGTTTGGTACTAGGGGGGACTAGCGGAGACAATGAGCAGTTCTTC
many | TRBD2 | TRBJ2-7 | TRBV5-1 | CASSLFASGKTYEQYF | TGCGCCAGCAGCTTGTTTGCTAGCGGGAAGACCTACGAGCAGTACTTC
few | TRBD2 | TRBJ2-1 | TRBV7-8 | CASSPTSGNNEQFF | TGTGCCAGCAGCCCGACTAGCGGCAACAATGAGCAGTTCTTC
few | NA | TRBJ2-2 | TRBV2 | CASSDVSTTGELFF | TGTGCCAGCAGTGATGTCTCTACGACCGGGGAGCTGTTTTTT
few | TRBD1 | TRBJ1-1 | TRBV15 | CATSRDRVPNTEAFF | TGTGCCACCAGCCGGGACAGGGTCCCGAACACTGAAGCTTTCTTT
few | TRBD2 | TRBJ2-1 | TRBV12-3/TRBV12-4 | CASSGFGLAENEQFF | TGTGCCAGCAGTGGGTTCGGACTAGCGGAGAATGAGCAGTTCTTC
many | NA | TRBJ2-7 | TRBV28 | CATLDLDTSYEQYF | TGTGCCACCCTAGACCTGGACACCTCCTACGAGCAGTACTTC
many | TRBD1 | TRBJ2-1 | TRBV5-1 | CASSPPSQGNNEQFF | TGCGCCAGCAGTCCTCCCTCACAGGGGAACAATGAGCAGTTCTTC
few | NA | TRBJ1-1 | TRBV2 | CASGGRADTEAFF | TGTGCCAGCGGAGGGAGGGCGGACACTGAAGCTTTCTTT
NA | TRBD2 | TRBJ2-1 | TRBV14 | CASSPTGLAGWNEQFF | TGTGCCAGCAGCCCCACCGGACTAGCGGGGTGGAATGAGCAGTTCTTC
few | NA | TRBJ2-5 | TRBV28 | CASRPDQETQYF | TGTGCCAGCAGGCCGGATCAAGAGACCCAGTACTTC
NA | NA | TRBJ1-4 | TRBV6-6 | CASSYEGAREGEKLFF | TGTGCCAGCAGTTACGAAGGCGCCAGGGAGGGGGAAAAACTGTTTTTT
NA | NA | TRBJ1-5 | TRBV3-1 | CASSQDLPDSNQPQHF | TGTGCCAGCAGCCAAGATTTACCGGATAGCAATCAGCCCCAGCATTTT
NA | NA | TRBJ1-1 | TRBV20-1 | CSARESSKNTEAFF | TGCAGTGCTAGAGAGAGTTCAAAGAACACTGAAGCTTTCTTT
many | NA | TRBJ2-5 | TRBV18 | CASSPTIPETQYF | TGTGCCAGCTCCCCTACCATTCCAGAGACCCAGTACTTC
many | NA | TRBJ1-2 | TRBV30 | CAWSLQQGGYTF | TGTGCCTGGAGTCTCCAGCAGGGAGGCTACACCTTC
NA | NA | TRBJ1-4 | TRBV20-1 | CSARDGRGDEKLFF | TGCAGTGCTAGAGATGGCAGGGGCGATGAAAAACTGTTTTTT
many | NA | TRBJ2-7 | TRBV28 | CASSFRTEFPEQYF | TGTGCCAGCAGTTTCAGGACAGAATTTCCCGAGCAGTACTTC
NA | NA | TRBJ2-2 | TRBV7-6 | CASSYAATGNTGELFF | TGTGCCAGCAGCTACGCCGCGACAGGGAACACCGGGGAGCTGTTTTTT
NA | TRBD2 | TRBJ2-1 | TRBV6-2/TRBV6-3 | CASSYLAGVKFF | TGTGCCAGCAGTTACCTAGCGGGAGTTAAGTTCTTC